This TCR beta chain was recovered during a study of blood T cell repertoires in COVID-19. Study information: Sources were T cells, B-cell-depleted T cells, or PBMCs; the material itself was cDNA or gDNA.

Methods used by the authors: It was from reference gene primer amplification that nucleated cell counts were estimated. Profiling relied on immunoSEQ multiplex PCR, and the TCRdb table lists in-frame clones only, not all of them. For V, J and clone size, that table is used; D and trimming come from the DNA. The sample lists about 210,000 clones, 88% seen once, with 1.5% to 2% in the top ten. Per the germline V gene, CDR1 is SGHDT and CDR2 is YYEEEE. The CDR3 runs 14 residues. Trimming pared 0 bases from V and 7 bases from J, leaving 14 bases between. This clonotype was sampled from a man between 18 and 35 years old with active or convalescent COVID-19. The chain couples TRBV5-6 to TRBJ2-7, with D possibly being TRBD2 (5 bases). The sequencing input was peripheral blood. CDR3 protein: CASSLDMRAREQYF. The CDR3 DNA sequence: TGTGCCAGCAGCTTGGATATGAGGGCGCGAGAGCAGTACTTC.